This TCR beta chain is from a study of blood T cell repertoires in COVID-19. Study-level information: The United States, Italy and Spain supplied acute and convalescent COVID-19 samples. The cDNA or gDNA used as material had been derived from T cells, B-cell-depleted T cells, or PBMCs.

Original analysis: From reference gene primer amplification, estimates of nucleated cell counts were derived. The method was immunoSEQ multiplex PCR; TCRdb's version includes in-frame clones alone and lacks a portion of them. V and J calls and clone size come straight from that table; D and trimming were deduced from the DNA. The profile shows around 200,000 clones, less than 90% of them singletons. Sequencing was done on a sample of peripheral blood. The clonotype originates from a man aged 35 to 55 with active or convalescent COVID-19.

The CDR3 DNA is TGCGCCAGCAGCACCTCGGACTATGGCTACACCTTC. It yields the protein CASSTSDYGYTF. The chain recombines TRBV5-1 with TRBJ1-2; no firm D call. Per the germline V gene, CDR1 is SGHRS and CDR2 is YFSETQ. CDR3 length equals 12 residues. The germline V and J ends were trimmed by 4 bases and 3 bases, with 7 bases remaining between them.